The clone carrying this T cell receptor beta chain was observed a single time. Under the authors' procedure: Using reference gene primer amplification, nucleated cell counts were estimated. Profiled with immunoSEQ multiplex PCR; TCRdb holds only in-frame clones, not every one. V, J and clone size are those of that table, while D and trimming were read from the DNA. Counted here are over 400,000 clones, around 85% occurring once; the ten biggest clones make up approximately 3.2%. This sample is part of a study of blood T cell repertoires in COVID-19. Study-level background: PBMCs, B-cell-depleted T cells, or T cells provided the cDNA or gDNA that made up the material.

CDR3 size: 15 residues. The germline V and J ends were trimmed by 6 bases and 2 bases, with 16 bases remaining between them. The germline V gene encodes CDR1 ENHRY and CDR2 SYGVKD. The V and J genes are TRBV10-3 and TRBJ2-5; D might be TRBD1 (6 bases). This sequence was found in a human donor in a cohort sampled during active COVID-19. The sample consisted of peripheral blood. DNA for the CDR3: TGTGCCATCAGCGAATTGGGGACACTTCAAGAGACCCAGTACTTC. It codes for CAISELGTLQETQYF.